This T cell receptor beta chain was retrieved from a study of blood T cells in healthy people across ages (dated by TCRdb to 2015 to 2017). Looking at the study overall: In model experiments, roughly one uniquely barcoded TCR beta cDNA molecule per two T cells was captured by template switching. Four age groups were formed from the donors: young (average 16 years), middle-aged (approximately 40), aged (about 68) and long-lived (around 82). The study analyzed two additional independent replicas of 1 million unique cDNA reads from the same blood draw for two donors, one aged 18 to 30 and one aged 80 or older. The study measured age-related changes in TCR beta repertoire diversity using deep sequencing normalized with unique cDNA molecular identifiers. To avoid experimental bias, donors of different ages were spread randomly across the sequencing lanes. Overall study results and their limits: Donor CMV infection status was unknown, potentially confounding age-related changes in expanded clonotypes. Compared with the aged group, more naive CD4+ T cells, fewer expanded clones and increased TCR diversity were shown by the long-lived group, suggesting age selection. There was a strong correlation between observed TCR beta diversity and the percentage of naive T cells measured by flow cytometry. As age increased, observed TCR beta diversity per million T cells dropped in a roughly linear way, and a significant reduction was already evident by age approximately 40. Estimates of total diversity based on one million sequenced T cells were regarded as lower bounds and as underestimates. Bulk unsorted PBMC profiling prevented conclusive comparison of naive and antigen-experienced compartments.

Donors were around 37 systemically healthy Caucasian individuals from Russia aged roughly 6 to 100 years. Ten milliliters of peripheral blood were drawn from each donor into EDTA-treated Vacutainer tubes. Ficoll-Paque density-gradient centrifugation was used to isolate PBMCs, with at least 7 million per sample. Total RNA was extracted from PBMCs with Trizol reagent, with at least 5.5 micrograms obtained per sample. For every donor, an aliquot of PBMCs went through flow cytometry to measure the percentages of naive CD45RAhigh/CD27high T cells. Details on this clonotype: This clone's antigen is unknown. Nothing much larger sits one base from this clone, and base qualities are not available.

Libraries were prepared through 5' RACE. Sequencing relied on an Illumina HiSeq 2500. A second about 7 to 11 cycle PCR used a sample-barcoded 5' primer and a J-beta primer mix. Each TCR beta cDNA molecule received a unique molecular identifier from a template-switch 5' adaptor carrying 12 random nucleotides. At least 2.5 million CDR3-containing paired-end reads were obtained from each sample. All of the RNA was converted into first-strand cDNA using the Mint cDNA synthesis kit, with a TRBC-specific oligonucleotide serving as the primer. Following uracil-DNA glycosylase treatment, all cDNA underwent a first 18-cycle PCR with the universal primers M1SS and BC2_uni_R. In the original analysis: For normalization, 1 million high-quality reads, each with a distinct molecular identifier, were randomly selected from each sample. Reads sharing molecular identifiers were discarded rather than binned into consensus sequences. MiTCR, set to a Q25 quality threshold and the strictest error-elimination algorithm, was used for CDR3 identification, clonotype clustering and error correction. Lower-bound total TCR beta diversity was estimated with a nonparametric unseen species model using Euler transformation. Using fastp at Q25 and MiXCR, TCRdb reprocessed the public reads and kept productive beta chains. A single entry per CDR3 protein holds the most common genes and DNA from its merged rows. For this entry, the V and J calls and clone size follow TCRdb and not the study's own pipeline. The sample table lists about 690,000 distinct CDR3 sequences, around 43% of them with a count of one. Together, the top ten hold 25% to 35% of the sample.

The CDR3 numbers 16 residues from cysteine through phenylalanine. The entry retains the CDR3 DNA only, 48 bases that are in frame from base 1. Per the germline V gene, KGHDR is the CDR1 and SFDVKD is the CDR2. The V and J segments used are TRBV24-1 and TRBJ2-4, and 8 bases in between align with TRBD1. The last part of the DNA fits TRBJ2-7 better; the J call may be wrong. The receptor was derived from an elderly man in good health. Sequenced material: blood. The sequence in DNA is TGTGCCACCAGTGATAGCCGGGACAGGAACACCTACGAGCAGTACTTC. This yields the protein CATSDSRDRNTYEQYF.